This T cell receptor beta chain appears in the sequencing data of a study of molecular identifiers for immune sequencing clone quantification listed by TCRdb under 2018. Broadly, across the study: For a replicate experiment, the RNA from either approximately 20,000 or 98,000 naive CD8 T cells was divided into five aliquots, and four of those aliquots went on to sequencing. The study was a methods study using CD8 T cells to benchmark molecular-identifier clustering-based TCR repertoire sequencing (MIDCIRS) and TCR RNA copy counting.

Paper-wide results and their limitations: Spiked-in Jurkat TCR RNA equivalent to a single cell was reported to be detectable even among approximately 1.1 million naive CD8 T cells. When barcode sub-clustering was omitted, TCR diversity was inflated by chimeric consensus sequences, with chimeras reaching as high as 47%. Highly expanded clone sizes could be underestimated because identical TCR molecules may share a barcode. Spiked-in Jurkat TCR RNA (approximately eleven copies' worth), which is not part of the donor repertoire, was contained in the naive libraries. In CMV-specific effector cells, clones with more than 20 RNA copies contained over 98% of molecules, whereas in naive cells such clones contained under 1% of molecules. Modeling indicated approximately 3 TCR RNA copies recovered per cell, compared with roughly 10 by digital PCR, which implies a capture efficiency of approximately 31%.

Libraries of naive CD8 T cells were built from approximately 20,000 to 980,000 sorted cells, with 10%, 30% or 50% of the purified RNA used. Naive CD8 T cells were FACS-sorted as CD8+CD4-CCR7+CD45RA+ on a BD FACSAria II into RLT Plus buffer. To test detection sensitivity, Jurkat RNA equal to some 11 TCR copies was added to samples of roughly 19,000-1,100,000 naive CD8 T cells. Enrichment of CD8 T cells was performed with RosetteSep CD8+ T Cell Enrichment Cocktail and Ficoll-Paque, after which ACK red cell lysis was carried out. Libraries came from PCR. Data came from an Illumina HiSeq 4000. Preparation of bulk TCR libraries followed a previously described approach, with the TCR primers listed in Table S5. Total RNA was purified with the Qiagen AllPrep DNA/RNA kit. Before any analysis, reads coming from multiple sequencing runs of the same library were combined into one pool. Processing in the source paper ran as follows. Only reads with exact TCR constant sequence were kept, trimmed to 150 nt, and grouped by their 12-nt molecular barcodes. Reads within each barcode group were sub-clustered using a 15% Levenshtein threshold, and quality-weighted consensus sequences were constructed for each RNA molecule. Non-functional sequences were discarded, and so were lower-count sequences lying one edit away from another sequence. Barcode sub-clusters with fewer than 20% of the maximum read count were removed, based on fitting two negative binomial distributions. TCRdb reworked the public reads: Q25 trimming with fastp, MiXCR clone assembly, productive beta chains retained. Every CDR3 protein is listed once, alongside the most common genes and DNA of its rows. It is TCRdb's table, rather than the study itself, that gives the V and J calls and clone size. The sample yields about half a million distinct CDR3 sequences; roughly 23% were counted once. Jointly, the top ten make up 0.7% to 1% of the sample.

CDR1 LNHNV and CDR2 YYDKDF were looked up in the germline V gene (reference sequence). The CDR3 has 16 amino acids, counting the end cysteine and phenylalanine. This entry keeps only the CDR3 DNA: 48 bases, framed from base 1. Trimming removed 0 bases from V and 3 bases from J, leaving 13 bases between the germline ends. Concerning this clonotype: What antigen it recognizes has not been identified. Per-nucleotide qualities are absent, and no much larger clonotype sits a single base away.

This clonotype was obtained from a human donor in good health. Some libraries in this study had Jurkat cell RNA spiked in. The chain couples TRBV15 to TRBJ2-3; D gene: possibly TRBD1, on 5 matching bases. Sequences were obtained from naive CD8+ T cells from blood, with Jurkat cell RNA spiked in. The meaning of the sample's cell subset or site label: FACS-sorted CD8+CD4-CCR7+CD45RA+ naive T cells. The CDR3 loop reads CATSRDRVGRTDTQYF. The sequenced DNA is TGTGCCACCAGCAGAGACAGGGTGGGGCGTACAGATACGCAGTATTTT.